This entry lists 24 T cell receptor beta chains sequenced from one sample in a study of cytomegalovirus exposure and HLA in healthy donors (dated by TCRdb to about 2017). Libraries were built with the immunoSEQ multiplex PCR assay. For the multiplex PCR, a mixture combining 60 forward primers for TCR Vbeta segments and 13 reverse primers for TCR Jbeta segments was used. What TCRdb holds here is the immuneACCESS table cut down to in-frame rearrangements. Part of the clones is not present; checked against another copy, under half of the missing clones reflect an unresolved V gene, and the others are unexplained. The sample records roughly 200,000 clones, roughly 84% of which are singletons. The top ten clonotypes cover roughly 0.71% of the sample. The source material was PBMCs. The receptor source for this set is a boy between 2 and 15 years old in good health and CMV-seronegative.

The rearrangement joins TRBV4-1 to TRBJ2-7; TRBD1 might be the D (6 bases). From germline, CDR1 is MGHRA and CDR2 YSYEKL. Trimming removed 7 bases at V and 3 bases at J, with 19 bases between. The CDR3 is 15 amino acids. CDR3 DNA sequence: TGCGCCAGCACCCTGAGGGGGACAAGAGACTACGAGCAGTACTTC. Its translation is CASTLRGTRDYEQYF.

The V call is TRBV6-5, the J call TRBJ2-7, with TRBD1 identical over 9 bases. Unmatched junction bases numbered 7, after V lost 8 bases and J lost 5 bases. This CDR3 is built from 13 residues. The V gene's germline CDR1 is MNHEY and CDR2 SVGAGI. As DNA, the CDR3 is TGTGCCAGCGGCCGGGACAGGGTCAACGAGCAGTACTTC. As protein: CASGRDRVNEQYF.

This rearrangement joins TRBV4-2 to TRBJ2-7, with D perhaps matching TRBD2 (6 bases). This CDR3 comprises 17 residues. Germline assignment: CDR1 LGHNA and CDR2 YNFKEQ. V dropped 0 bases and J dropped 7 bases, with 22 bases sitting between them. CDR3 amino acids: CASSQDGIGDWTKEQYF. The CDR3 nucleotides are TGTGCCAGCAGCCAAGACGGTATCGGGGACTGGACTAAGGAGCAGTACTTC.

The gene calls are TRBV5-1 and TRBJ2-5; D might be TRBD1 (5 bases). The V end lost 0 bases, the J end lost 3 bases, and 12 bases lay between the germline ends. This CDR3 has 15 amino acids. Germline V gene data show CDR1 as SGHRS and CDR2 as YFSETQ. The CDR3 DNA is TGCGCCAGCAGCTTGGACCCAGGGTGGGAAGAGACCCAGTACTTC. This encodes CASSLDPGWEETQYF.

In nucleotides, the CDR3 is TGTGCCAGCAGCGGCGGGATTAAGACGCAGTATTTT. Protein sequence: CASSGGIKTQYF. The chain carries TRBV11-2 and TRBJ2-3, with a tentative D call TRBD2 (6 bases). Germline V gives CDR1 SGHAT, CDR2 FQNNGV. This CDR3 region has 12 residues. The V end lost 5 bases, the J end lost 9 bases, and 12 bases lay between the germline ends. The full variable domain, completed using reference TRBV11-2 and TRBJ2-3, is EAGVAQSPRYKIIEKRQSVAFWCNPISGHATLYWYQQILGQGPKLLIQFQNNGVVDDSQLPKDRFSAERLKGVDSTLKIQPAKLEDSAVYLCASSGGIKTQYFGPGTRLTVL.

The chain couples TRBV4-2 to TRBJ2-5; weak D call: TRBD2 (6 bases). The J call is doubtful: the DNA matches TRBJ2-7 better. Germline CDR1 LGHNA, CDR2 YNFKEQ. The CDR3 contains 16 residues. The chain's CDR3 is CASSQGAGGAHYEQYF. CDR3 DNA: TGTGCCAGCAGCCAAGGGGCCGGAGGGGCGCACTACGAGCAGTACTTC.

The rearrangement joins TRBV29-1 to TRBJ1-2; 7 nucleotides align to TRBD1. CDR1 and CDR2 (germline): SQVTM, ANQGSEA. There are 10 residues in the CDR3. J was trimmed by 8 bases and V by 6 bases; bases with no gene match: 3. The CDR3 DNA reads TGCAGCGTGTGGGACAGAGGCTACACCTTC. Its translation: CSVWDRGYTF.

CDR3 nucleotide sequence: TGTGCCATCAGGACTAGCGGGGGGGAGACCTACGAGCAGTACTTC. It translates to CAIRTSGGETYEQYF. J is TRBJ2-7 and V is TRBV10-3; 14 nucleotides match TRBD2. Germline V gene sequence: CDR1 ENHRY, CDR2 SYGVKD. V shed 6 bases, J shed 2 bases, and the junction held 3 bases outside the gene matches. The CDR3 has 15 residues.

This chain links TRBV30 with TRBJ2-7, with 9 positions matching TRBD1. Germline assignment: CDR1 GTSNPN and CDR2 SVGIG (reference sequence). The CDR3 is 15 residues long. After removal of 4 bases from V and 5 bases from J, the junction contained 12 bases not matched to a gene. In nucleotides, the CDR3 is TGTGCCTGGATAGATACGGGACAGGGTAACCACGAGCAGTACTTC. Translating gives CAWIDTGQGNHEQYF.

V is TRBV2 and J is TRBJ2-7, with TRBD1 identical over 8 bases. V lost 6 bases, J lost 5 bases, and 6 bases stayed unmatched. Germline V lookup: CDR1 SNHLY, CDR2 FYNNEI. CDR3 size: 13 residues. DNA for the CDR3: TGTGCCAGCAGGGACAGGGTATCCGACGAGCAGTACTTC. This translates into CASRDRVSDEQYF. Together with reference TRBV2 and TRBJ2-7, the CDR3 gives the full variable domain: EPEVTQTPSHQVTQMGQEVILRCVPISNHLYFYWYRQILGQKVEFLVSFYNNEISEKSEIFDDQFSVERPDGSNFTLKIRSTKLEDSAMYFCASRDRVSDEQYFGPGTRLTVT.

This clone was counted a single time. J is TRBJ2-7 and V is TRBV2; D gene ambiguous. V lost 3 bases, J lost 5 bases, and 5 bases lay in between. This CDR3 is built from 11 residues. The V gene's germline CDR1 is SNHLY and CDR2 FYNNEI. The CDR3 nucleotides read TGTGCCAGCAGTGACTCTCACGAGCAGTACTTC. Translated: CASSDSHEQYF.

The V call is TRBV7-2, the J call TRBJ2-7; D is uncertain. Trimming took off 3 bases at V and 3 bases at J, with 9 bases between the two ends. Per the germline V gene, CDR1 is SGHTA and CDR2 is FQGNSA. The CDR3 covers 13 residues. CDR3 DNA: TGTGCCAGCAGCTTCGCACAGAACTACGAGCAGTACTTC. It is translated as CASSFAQNYEQYF.

This rearrangement joins TRBV7-8 to TRBJ1-5, with D possibly being TRBD1 (6 bases). V lost 8 bases and J 9 bases, leaving 11 bases between the germline ends. CDR1 and CDR2 (germline): SGHVS, FQNEAQ. The CDR3 is 11 amino acids. The DNA of the CDR3 is TGTGCCAGCTACTCAGGGGTGCCCCAGCATTTT. Protein sequence: CASYSGVPQHF.

The chain carries TRBV30 and TRBJ2-2, with no clear D. Per the germline V gene, CDR1 is GTSNPN and CDR2 is SVGIG (reference sequence). CDR3 size: 13 residues. V lost 3 bases and J 1 base, leaving 6 bases between the germline ends. In nucleotides, the CDR3 is TGTGCCTGGAGGCAGGAGAACACCGGGGAGCTGTTTTTT. The encoded protein is CAWRQENTGELFF.

In nucleotides, the CDR3 is TGTGCCAGCAGCCAGGGACAGAACAATCAGCCCCAGCATTTT. This encodes CASSQGQNNQPQHF. This chain uses TRBV5-8 with TRBJ1-5; 7 bases line up with TRBD1. V trimming: 4 bases; J trimming: 3 bases; junction bases outside the gene matches: 4. The germline CDR1 and CDR2 sequences are SGHTS and YDEGEE. CDR3 length equals 14 residues.

This clone has only a few counts. The rearrangement uses TRBV6-6 and TRBJ2-6, with TRBD1 identical over 7 bases. V shed 10 bases and J 0 bases; nucleotides not matched to a gene: 6. The CDR3 extends over 15 amino acids. Germline CDR1 MNHNY, CDR2 SVGAGI (reference sequence). The CDR3 DNA reads as TGTGCCACGACAGGGTTTGGCTCTGGGGCCAACGTCCTGACTTTC. This codes for CATTGFGSGANVLTF.

This clone was seen a handful of times. The CDR3 coding sequence is TGTGCCAGCAGCCCTGGGCAGGGGAATCAGCCCCAGCATTTT. Encoded protein: CASSPGQGNQPQHF. The chain recombines TRBV7-8 with TRBJ1-5; tentatively, D is TRBD1 (6 bases). The CDR3 has 14 amino acids. Between the trimmed V and J ends, which lost 5 bases and 4 bases, there was a span of 12 bases. Looked up from germline, CDR1 is SGHVS and CDR2 is FQNEAQ. Full variable domain (outside the CDR3, taken from reference TRBV7-8 and TRBJ1-5): GAGVSQSPRYKVAKRGQDVALRCDPISGHVSLFWYQQALGQGPEFLTYFQNEAQLDKSGLPSDRFFAERPEGSVSTLKIQRTQQEDSAVYLCASSPGQGNQPQHFGDGTRLSIL.

The sample holds one count of this clone. The chain carries TRBV11-2 and TRBJ2-3, with 11 positions matching TRBD2. The germline gives CDR1 SGHAT, CDR2 FQNNGV. This CDR3 contains 16 residues. The J segment lost 3 bases and the V segment lost 1 base, leaving 3 bases of the junction unmatched. The CDR3 reads CASSLVGLAATDTQYF. The DNA of the CDR3 is TGTGCCAGCAGCTTAGTGGGACTAGCGGCGACAGATACGCAGTATTTT.

The V gene is TRBV27, the J gene TRBJ2-7, with 11 bases aligning to TRBD2. The length of the CDR3 is 15 residues. CDR1 is MNHEY and CDR2 is SMNVEV in the germline V gene (reference sequence). The trim removed 4 bases at V and 2 bases at J, leaving 4 bases unmatched. CDR3 nucleotides: TGTGCCAGCAGTTCAAGACTAGCGGGGCCCTACGAGCAGTACTTC. Its translation is CASSSRLAGPYEQYF.

The chain is built from TRBV9 and TRBJ2-1, with 10 bases that match TRBD1. The CDR3 consists of 15 residues. V lost 3 bases and J lost 5; bases outside the gene matches: 5. Germline V gene sequence: CDR1 SGDLS, CDR2 YYNGEE. CDR3 nucleotide sequence: TGTGCCAGCAGCGCCCGGGACAGGGGCCACAATGAGCAGTTCTTC. It encodes CASSARDRGHNEQFF.

This rearrangement joins TRBV14 to TRBJ2-3; TRBD2 is a possible D gene (6 bases). This CDR3 is built from 15 residues. Germline V gene sequence: CDR1 SGHDN, CDR2 FVKESK. Trimming shortened V by 0 bases and J by 2 bases, and 9 bases separated the two germline ends. The CDR3, as DNA: TGTGCCAGCAGCCAAGACAGCGGGTACACAGATACGCAGTATTTT. It translates to CASSQDSGYTDTQYF.

This clone was seen just once. The chain couples TRBV2 to TRBJ2-7, with D unresolved. The CDR3 consists of 12 residues. Germline CDR1 SNHLY, CDR2 FYNNEI. V was cut by 6 bases and J by 6 bases, with 12 bases left in between. The CDR3 DNA sequence: TGTGCCAGCAGGTCAAATATCGGCGAGCAGTACTTC. Protein: CASRSNIGEQYF.

The chain uses TRBV5-1 and TRBJ2-2; 8 nucleotides line up with TRBD2. Germline values: CDR1 SGHRS, CDR2 YFSETQ. V lost 0 bases and J lost 5; bases outside the gene matches: 12. This CDR3 is built from 18 residues. The CDR3 bases are TGCGCCAGCAGCTTGGCCGGACCGGGACTAGGTTTTACCGGGGAGCTGTTTTTT. Translation gives CASSLAGPGLGFTGELFF.

The CDR3 loop is CASSPGTSGRAGTDTQYF. DNA for the CDR3: TGTGCCAGCAGCCCCGGGACTAGCGGGAGGGCCGGGACAGATACGCAGTATTTT. The rearrangement links TRBV13 to TRBJ2-3; 16 nucleotides align to TRBD2. This CDR3 has 18 amino acids. V trimming: 5 bases; J trimming: 3 bases; junction bases outside the gene matches: 8. Germline CDR1 PRHDT, CDR2 FYEKMQ (reference sequence).